One and the same sample provided the 25 T cell receptor beta chains below, sequenced in a study of TIL therapy for anti-PD-1-resistant metastatic lung cancer. Documented time point: pre-treatment sample, taken before nivolumab and TIL therapy. This was the immunoSEQ v3 assay. Generated by immunoSEQ multiplex PCR, the TCRdb table keeps only in-frame clones and is missing some. The data show under 65,000 clones, with more than 80% seen just once and 2.9% held by the top ten. Specimen: blood, collected at baseline. The receptor set was obtained from a person aged 25 to 80 with non-small cell lung cancer.

This chain links TRBV7-2 with TRBJ2-7; D uncertain. The CDR3 length is 14 residues. The V gene lost 2 bases and the J gene lost 6 bases, with 14 bases spanning the gap. CDR1 SGHTA and CDR2 FQGNSA come from the germline V gene. CDR3: CASSLTGPTGEQYF. The CDR3 DNA sequence: TGTGCCAGCAGCTTAACCGGCCCAACCGGCGAGCAGTACTTC.

The chain carries TRBV5-1 and TRBJ2-2; 10 nucleotides match TRBD2. The CDR3 contains 18 residues. Per germline, CDR1 SGHRS and CDR2 YFSETQ. Trimming removed 4 bases from V and 9 bases from J; junction bases left unmatched: 18. The CDR3 DNA follows: TGCGCCAGCAGCCTCCCACTAGCGGGGCGATCGGTTCGAAGGGAGCTGTTTTTT. Protein: CASSLPLAGRSVRRELFF.

V is TRBV5-1 and J is TRBJ1-4; TRBD1 matches at 9 bases. This CDR3 comprises 15 residues. V lost 4 bases to trimming and J lost 2 bases; unmatched junction nucleotides: 3. Germline CDR1 SGHRS, CDR2 YFSETQ. The DNA for the CDR3 is TGCGCCAGCAGCGTACAGGGGGCGACTAATGAAAAACTGTTTTTT. Its translation: CASSVQGATNEKLFF. Based on the CDR3 plus reference TRBV5-1 and TRBJ1-4, the full variable domain is KAGVTQTPRYLIKTRGQQVTLSCSPISGHRSVSWYQQTPGQGLQFLFEYFSETQRNKGNFPGRFSGRQFSNSRSEMNVSTLELGDSALYLCASSVQGATNEKLFFGSGTQLSVL.

This clone was observed a handful of times. CDR3: CASSLADRRTEAFF. CDR3 sequence (DNA): TGTGCCAGCAGCTTAGCGGACAGGAGGACTGAAGCTTTCTTT. This chain connects TRBV7-9 to TRBJ1-1, with 7 bases matching TRBD1. Germline values: CDR1 SEHNR, CDR2 FQNEAQ (reference sequence). The CDR3 loop spans 14 amino acids. V lost 0 bases and J lost 5; bases outside the gene matches: 3.

This chain joins TRBV3-1 (or the pseudogene TRBV3-2) and TRBJ2-7; D unresolved. The V end lost 4 bases, the J end lost 7 bases, and 17 bases lay between the germline ends. Per germline, CDR1 LGHDT and CDR2 YNNKEL (reference sequence). The CDR3 loop spans 14 amino acids. Here the CDR3 reads CASSRAFAGREQYF. The CDR3 coding sequence is TGTGCCAGCAGCCGGGCGTTTGCTGGGCGTGAGCAGTACTTC.

The gene calls are TRBV5-1 and TRBJ2-3; D is unresolved. Trimming removed 1 base at V and 6 bases at J, with 6 bases between. Germline values: CDR1 SGHRS, CDR2 YFSETQ. This CDR3 region has 12 residues. This chain's CDR3 is CASSLWSDTQYF. The CDR3 nucleotides read TGCGCCAGCAGCTTGTGGTCGGATACGCAGTATTTT.

The V gene is TRBV5-1, the J gene TRBJ1-1; 7 nucleotides match TRBD1. The CDR3 covers 16 residues. CDR1 and CDR2 (germline): SGHRS, YFSETQ. With 3 bases clipped from V and 5 bases from J, the junction kept 13 bases outside the gene matches. CDR3 in amino acids: CASSSSTGTPSTEAFF. Here the CDR3 DNA reads TGCGCCAGCAGCTCGTCGACAGGGACCCCTTCTACTGAAGCTTTCTTT.

This clone was seen a single time. The chain uses TRBV5-1 and TRBJ2-7; 9 positions match TRBD1. J was trimmed by 3 bases and V by 3 bases; bases with no gene match: 4. This CDR3 has 14 amino acids. Germline values: CDR1 SGHRS, CDR2 YFSETQ. As DNA, the CDR3 is TGCGCCAGCAGCTCCACAGGGGGCTACTACGAGCAGTACTTC. This codes for CASSSTGGYYEQYF.

This chain uses TRBV12-3 or TRBV12-4 with TRBJ2-5; 7 bases line up with TRBD1. V was clipped by 7 bases and J by 5 bases; unmatched bases: 7. The CDR3 extends over 13 amino acids. CDR3 sequence (DNA): TGTGCCAGCACCAAAGGGGGCCGGGAGACCCAGTACTTC. The encoded protein is CASTKGGRETQYF.

The rearrangement uses TRBV6-5 and TRBJ1-1; 8 nucleotides agree with TRBD1. The CDR3 has 15 amino acids. With 1 base clipped from V and 2 bases from J, the junction kept 3 bases outside the gene matches. Germline CDR1 is MNHEY and CDR2 is SVGAGI. CDR3 bases: TGTGCCAGCAGTTACTGGACAGGGCCTAACACTGAAGCTTTCTTT. Residues: CASSYWTGPNTEAFF.

The chain recombines TRBV20-1 with TRBJ2-3; no definite D call. The CDR3 has 13 amino acids. Germline CDR1 and CDR2: DFQATT and SNEGSKA (reference sequence). Trimming cost V 3 bases and J 7 bases, with 14 bases left between them. The DNA of the CDR3 is TGCAGTGCTAGTCGGGCTCAGAAGAATACGCAGTATTTT. Protein sequence: CSASRAQKNTQYF.

This clone was recorded a few times. This chain uses TRBV7-9 with TRBJ1-2; the D gene is possibly TRBD1 (5 bases). The V gene's germline CDR1 is SEHNR and CDR2 FQNEAQ (reference sequence). CDR3 length equals 16 residues. Trimming pared 5 bases from V and 0 bases from J, leaving 16 bases between. CDR3 in amino acids: CASSLSQGGANYGYTF. CDR3 bases: TGTGCCAGCAGCCTTTCCCAGGGTGGGGCTAACTATGGCTACACCTTC.

This CDR3 is CASSPSQGSPLHF. CDR3 in DNA: TGTGCCAGCAGTCCGTCCCAGGGCTCACCCCTCCACTTT. The genes are TRBV12-3 or TRBV12-4 and TRBJ1-6; possibly TRBD1 for D (5 bases). The CDR3 totals 13 residues. Between the trimmed V and J ends, which lost 5 bases and 10 bases, there was a span of 12 bases.

This clone was counted between two and nine times. The chain recombines TRBV4-1 with TRBJ2-2; 10 bases fit TRBD2. CDR3 length equals 21 residues. The ends lost 0 bases at V and 4 bases at J; junction bases unmatched: 17. CDR1 and CDR2 (germline): MGHRA, YSYEKL. CDR3 nucleotides: TGCGCCAGCAGCCAAGAGGGGATGGGGTGGCTAGCGGGAGTTACCACCGGGGAGCTGTTTTTT. Protein sequence: CASSQEGMGWLAGVTTGELFF.

The chain uses TRBV2 and TRBJ1-5, with a possible D match to TRBD1 (6 bases). With 1 base removed from V and 0 bases from J, the gap between germline ends came to 13 bases. This CDR3 comprises 17 residues. Per the germline V gene, CDR1 is SNHLY and CDR2 is FYNNEI. CDR3 DNA: TGTGCCAGCAGTGAAGAGGACAGCCCCTATAGCAATCAGCCCCAGCATTTT. It is translated as CASSEEDSPYSNQPQHF. Drawing the rest from reference TRBV2 and TRBJ1-5, the complete variable domain is EPEVTQTPSHQVTQMGQEVILRCVPISNHLYFYWYRQILGQKVEFLVSFYNNEISEKSEIFDDQFSVERPDGSNFTLKIRSTKLEDSAMYFCASSEEDSPYSNQPQHFGDGTRLSIL.

J is TRBJ2-4 and V is TRBV2; D is ambiguous. The CDR3 is made up of 13 amino acids. Between the trimmed V and J ends, which lost 4 bases and 0 bases, there was a span of 4 bases. In germline, CDR1 is SNHLY, CDR2 FYNNEI. The DNA for the CDR3 is TGTGCCAGCAGTGCTCTAGCCAAAAACATTCAGTACTTC. Amino acids: CASSALAKNIQYF.

V usage is TRBV7-2 and J usage is TRBJ2-5, with 13 bases lining up with TRBD2. Germline values: CDR1 SGHTA, CDR2 FQGNSA. V lost 5 bases, J lost 5 bases, and 8 bases stayed unmatched. The CDR3 has 16 amino acids. The CDR3 here is CASSPRTSGGAETQYF. Here the CDR3 DNA reads TGTGCCAGCAGCCCCCGGACTAGCGGGGGTGCTGAGACCCAGTACTTC.

J is TRBJ2-5 and V is TRBV18, with D perhaps matching TRBD1 (5 bases). CDR1 and CDR2 from the germline V gene are KGHSH and LQKENI. Trimming stripped 2 bases from V and 1 base from J, with 11 bases between. The CDR3 loop spans 15 amino acids. The CDR3 loop reads CASSPMQGLQETQYF. In nucleotides, the CDR3 is TGTGCCAGCTCACCAATGCAGGGCCTCCAAGAGACCCAGTACTTC.

CDR3 nucleotide sequence: TGTGCCACTCTGAAGTCGGCGATGAACTATGGCTACACCTTC. It is translated as CATLKSAMNYGYTF. The rearrangement uses TRBV6-5 and TRBJ1-2, with D unresolved. CDR1 MNHEY and CDR2 SVGAGI come from the germline V gene. The CDR3 loop spans 14 amino acids. Trimming took off 10 bases at V and 2 bases at J, with 17 bases between the two ends.

V usage is TRBV9 and J usage is TRBJ1-2, with 7 nucleotides matching TRBD1. From germline, CDR1 is SGDLS and CDR2 YYNGEE. This CDR3 has 14 amino acids. J lost 4 bases, V lost 0 bases, and 3 bases had no gene match. CDR3 bases: TGTGCCAGCAGCGTAGATAGGGGGCCCTATGGCTACACCTTC. It is translated as CASSVDRGPYGYTF.

This clone was detected a few times. The chain uses TRBV12-2 and TRBJ2-2; TRBD1, the D gene given by the table, was not confirmed from the DNA. TRBV12-2 is a pseudogene. This CDR3 is 13 amino acids long. CDR3 bases: TGTGCAAGTCGCAACACCGTCACCGGGGAGCTGTTTTTT. The encoded protein is CASRNTVTGELFF.

This clone has only a few counts. This chain joins TRBV5-6 and TRBJ2-7; no clear D. This CDR3 region has 16 residues. Between the trimmed V and J ends, which lost 4 bases and 3 bases, there was a span of 20 bases. Germline CDR1 reads SGHDT; CDR2 reads YYEEEE. CDR3 loop: CASSHRAGQTYYEQYF. In DNA, the CDR3 is TGTGCCAGCAGCCATAGGGCCGGCCAAACCTACTACGAGCAGTACTTC.

The chain couples TRBV30 to TRBJ2-1; D unresolved. The CDR3 totals 13 residues. Trimming cost V 0 bases and J 8 bases, with 11 bases left between them. CDR1 and CDR2 (germline): GTSNPN, SVGIG (reference sequence). The CDR3 here is CAWSVSGEDEQFF. The CDR3 bases are TGTGCCTGGAGTGTAAGTGGAGAGGATGAGCAGTTCTTC. Drawing the rest from reference TRBV30 and TRBJ2-1, the complete variable domain is SQTIHQWPATLVQPVGSPLSLECTVEGTSNPNLYWYRQAAGRGLQLLFYSVGIGQISSEVPQNLSASRPQDRQFILSSKKLLLSDSGFYLCAWSVSGEDEQFFGPGTRLTVL.

The sample holds one count of this clone. The V and J genes are TRBV11-2 and TRBJ1-5; D perhaps matches TRBD1 (6 bases). This CDR3 is built from 15 residues. The germline V gene has CDR1 SGHAT and CDR2 FQNNGV. Trimming left V 4 bases short and J 7 bases short, with 17 bases between. CDR3: CASSSRGGIGQPQHF. In DNA form, the CDR3 reads TGTGCCAGCAGCTCTAGGGGGGGGATCGGGCAGCCCCAGCATTTT.

The sample holds a few counts of this clone. The V gene is TRBV3-1 (or the pseudogene TRBV3-2), the J gene TRBJ2-3, with 11 positions matching TRBD2. Germline V CDR1 and CDR2: LGHDT, YNNKEL (reference sequence). CDR3 length: 19 amino acids. Germline trimming cut 4 bases from V and 5 bases from J; bases unmatched to any gene: 17. CDR3 residues: CASSLYRASGGRSVDTQYF. CDR3 bases: TGTGCCAGCAGCCTATATCGGGCTAGCGGGGGGCGTTCGGTAGATACGCAGTATTTT.